The 5 T cell receptor beta chains below come from one sample, sequenced in a study of blood T cell repertoires in COVID-19. Assay: immunoSEQ multiplex PCR; the TCRdb copy retains only in-frame clones and omits some. This repertoire shows about 36,000 clones, about nine tenths found once; its top ten account for around 5%. The sequenced sample consisted of peripheral blood. The receptors derive from a human donor in a cohort sampled during active COVID-19.

V is TRBV15 and J is TRBJ2-7; weak D call: TRBD1 (5 bases). V was shortened by 0 bases and J by 4 bases, with 10 bases between the two germline ends. The CDR3 spans 14 residues. Per the germline V gene, CDR1 is LNHNV and CDR2 is YYDKDF (reference sequence). The CDR3 loop reads CATSRDPQGYEQYF. The CDR3 bases are TGTGCCACCAGCAGAGATCCCCAGGGATACGAGCAGTACTTC.

The chain has TRBV7-3 and TRBJ2-7; 12 bases match TRBD2. The V gene end was trimmed by 3 bases and the J gene end by 3 bases; junction bases not matched to a gene: 0. From germline, CDR1 is SGHTA and CDR2 FQGTGA. This CDR3 region has 14 residues. The CDR3 spells CASSLTSGSYEQYF. In DNA form, the CDR3 reads TGTGCCAGCAGCTTGACTAGCGGGAGCTACGAGCAGTACTTC.

The gene calls are TRBV19 and TRBJ1-5; 8 bases match TRBD1. CDR3 size: 16 residues. The germline V gene has CDR1 LNHDA and CDR2 SQIVND (reference sequence). J gave up 0 bases and V 7 bases, and 8 bases lay outside the gene matches. The CDR3 is CASTGQGARSNQPQHF. In nucleotides, the CDR3 is TGTGCCAGTACTGGCCAGGGGGCGCGTAGCAATCAGCCCCAGCATTTT.

V gene TRBV7-9 combines with J gene TRBJ2-6, with D possibly matching TRBD1 (5 bases). The V end lost 4 bases, the J end lost 0 bases, and 16 bases lay between the germline ends. The germline V gene encodes CDR1 SEHNR and CDR2 FQNEAQ (reference sequence). The CDR3 extends over 18 amino acids. In nucleotides, the CDR3 is TGTGCCAGCAGCTCGCCGACCAGGGCCCCCTCTGGGGCCAACGTCCTGACTTTC. It translates to CASSSPTRAPSGANVLTF.

This chain links TRBV27 with TRBJ2-3; D unclear. Germline V gene lookup returns CDR1 MNHEY and CDR2 SMNVEV (reference sequence). CDR3 size: 13 residues. Trimming stripped 6 bases from V and 5 bases from J, with 12 bases between. CDR3 in DNA: TGTGCCAGCAGCTCAATCGCGGTAGATACGCAGTATTTT. Encoded protein: CASSSIAVDTQYF.